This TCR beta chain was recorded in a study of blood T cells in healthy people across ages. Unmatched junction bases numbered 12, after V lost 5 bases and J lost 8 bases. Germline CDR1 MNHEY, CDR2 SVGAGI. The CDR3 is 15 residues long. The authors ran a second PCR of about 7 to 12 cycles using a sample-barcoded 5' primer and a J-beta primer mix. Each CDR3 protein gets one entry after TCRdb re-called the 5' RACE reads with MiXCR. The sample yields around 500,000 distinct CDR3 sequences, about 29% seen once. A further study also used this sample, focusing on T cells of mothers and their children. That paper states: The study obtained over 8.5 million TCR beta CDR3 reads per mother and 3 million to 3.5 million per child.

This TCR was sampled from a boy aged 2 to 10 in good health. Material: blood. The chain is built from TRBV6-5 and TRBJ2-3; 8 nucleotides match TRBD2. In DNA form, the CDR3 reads TGTGCCAGCAGTGTCAACAGCGGGGGAGGGGGTACGCAGTATTTT. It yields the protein CASSVNSGGGGTQYF.